The clone carrying this T cell receptor beta chain was counted many times. The V end was cut by 0 bases, the J end by 4 bases, with 19 bases between. This CDR3 is 18 amino acids long. Germline CDR1 KGHDR, CDR2 SFDVKD. The authors prepared the TCRbeta library with unique molecular identifiers. TCRdb passed the PCR reads through MiXCR, listing each CDR3 protein once. The data hold roughly 790,000 distinct CDR3 sequences, with roughly 15% observed a single time. These data are taken from a study of T-cell reconstitution after alpha-beta-depleted transplantation in children. The sequencing here drew on PBMCs, mostly from graft donor cells, taken 360 days after TCRalphabeta/CD19-depleted stem cell transplant. The source of this sequence is a male patient between 5 and 17 years old who had a stem cell transplant for acute lymphoblastic leukemia, so the T cells may come from the graft donor. The chain links TRBV24-1 to TRBJ2-3; D might be TRBD1 or TRBD2, each matching 7 bases. CDR3 coding DNA: TGTGCCACCAGTGATTTGCGTGTCGTAGCAGGGGGGGCAGATACGCAGTATTTT. Translating gives CATSDLRVVAGGADTQYF.